This T cell receptor beta chain was captured in a study of T cell repertoires in cytomegalovirus infection. Study at large: Newly reported HLA-C-restricted and thoroughly characterized HLA-B-restricted CMV epitopes were employed. Matching HLA type and CMV infection were both indicated by public TCR beta signatures.

Germline V gene sequence: CDR1 MGHRA, CDR2 YSYEKL. V lost 1 base, J lost 0 bases, and 2 bases stayed unmatched. The CDR3 has 15 residues. TCRdb reanalysed the reads using MiXCR and keeps one entry per CDR3 protein. The sample has approximately 110,000 distinct CDR3 sequences, 25% to 35% seen once. Notes on this clonotype: The antigen is unknown.

The chain links TRBV4-1 to TRBJ2-5; 7 bases match TRBD2. Sample: CD8+ T cells from cultured PBMCs, taken from culture after CMV antigen stimulation. The TCR was taken from a human donor in good health (CMV status not recorded). Some clones in this sample may be carry-over from other donors' samples. Here the CDR3 DNA reads TGCGCCAGCAGCCAAGGGGGAGGGTACCAAGAGACCCAGTACTTC. Amino acid sequence: CASSQGGGYQETQYF.